The present T cell receptor beta chain was sequenced within a study of T cells in Graves' hyperthyroidism and ophthalmopathy. On the study more broadly: Blood was drawn when the patient was first diagnosed and still untreated.

Trimming took off 7 bases at V and 3 bases at J, with 9 bases between the two ends. This CDR3 region has 12 residues. Germline V gene sequence: CDR1 SQVTM, CDR2 ANQGSEA. It was RNA transcripts that yielded the amplified TCR beta CDR3 regions. First-round RT-PCR with HTBI primers amplified the TCR CDR3 region. Each CDR3 protein is one row after TCRdb ran MiXCR on the multiplex PCR reads. Counted here are under 400,000 distinct CDR3 sequences, around 20% occurring once; the ten biggest clones make up 50%. Absent ophthalmopathy progression within 18 months defined stable Graves' hyperthyroidism. For this clonotype: The antigen remains unidentified.

Study-level findings and limits: The majority of expanded thyroid clonotypes above 0.001 also appeared in blood.

The chain is built from TRBV29-1 and TRBJ2-2; D possibly matches TRBD1 or TRBD2 (5 bases each). This TCR was sampled from a woman between 50 and 59 years old with Graves' hyperthyroidism. The sequencing sample was made of blood. CDR3 DNA sequence: TGCAGCGCCAGGGAGTACACCGGGGAGCTGTTTTTT. Its translation: CSAREYTGELFF.